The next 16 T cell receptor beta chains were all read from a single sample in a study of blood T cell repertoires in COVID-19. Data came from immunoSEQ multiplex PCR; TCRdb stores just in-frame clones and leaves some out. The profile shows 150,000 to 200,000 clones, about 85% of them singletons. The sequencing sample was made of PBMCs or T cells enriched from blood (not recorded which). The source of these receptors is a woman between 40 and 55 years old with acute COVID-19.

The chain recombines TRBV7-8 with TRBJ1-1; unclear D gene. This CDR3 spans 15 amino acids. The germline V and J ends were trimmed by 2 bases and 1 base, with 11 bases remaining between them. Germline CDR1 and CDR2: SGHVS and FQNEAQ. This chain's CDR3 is CASSLWIAPNTEAFF. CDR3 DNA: TGTGCCAGCAGCTTATGGATAGCTCCGAACACTGAAGCTTTCTTT.

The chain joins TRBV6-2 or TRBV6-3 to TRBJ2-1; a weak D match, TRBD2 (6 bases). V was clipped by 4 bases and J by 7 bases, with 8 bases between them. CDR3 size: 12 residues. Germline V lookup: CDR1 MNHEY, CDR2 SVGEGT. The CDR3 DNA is TGTGCCAGCAGTTCTCGGGGGAATGAGCAGTTCTTC. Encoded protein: CASSSRGNEQFF.

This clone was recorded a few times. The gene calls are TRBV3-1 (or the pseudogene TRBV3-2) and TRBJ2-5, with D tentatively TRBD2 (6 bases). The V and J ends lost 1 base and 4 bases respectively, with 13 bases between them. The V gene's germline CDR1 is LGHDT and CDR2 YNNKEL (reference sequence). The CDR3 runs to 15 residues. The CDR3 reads CASSQGWQGGETQYF. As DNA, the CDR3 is TGTGCCAGCAGCCAAGGTTGGCAGGGAGGAGAGACCCAGTACTTC.

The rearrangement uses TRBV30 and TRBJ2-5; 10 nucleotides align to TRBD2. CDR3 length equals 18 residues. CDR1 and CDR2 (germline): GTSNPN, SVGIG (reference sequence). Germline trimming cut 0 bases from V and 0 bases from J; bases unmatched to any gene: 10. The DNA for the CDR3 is TGTGCCTGGAGTGTATCGCGGACTAGCGGACCGTACCAAGAGACCCAGTACTTC. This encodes CAWSVSRTSGPYQETQYF.

The CDR3, as DNA: TGCAGCGCTTTGGGACTAGCGGCCGTCAATGAGCAGTTCTTC. Its protein product is CSALGLAAVNEQFF. The chain combines TRBV29-1 with TRBJ2-1, with 11 nucleotides matching TRBD2. This CDR3 comprises 14 residues. Germline lookup yields CDR1 SQVTM and CDR2 ANQGSEA. V gave up 7 bases and J gave up 6 bases; unmatched junction bases: 8.

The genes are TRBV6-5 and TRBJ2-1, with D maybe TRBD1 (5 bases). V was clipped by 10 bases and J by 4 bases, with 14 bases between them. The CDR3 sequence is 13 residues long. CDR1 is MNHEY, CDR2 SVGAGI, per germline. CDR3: CATTPDSYNEQFF. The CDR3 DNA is TGTGCCACCACCCCCGACAGTTACAATGAGCAGTTCTTC.

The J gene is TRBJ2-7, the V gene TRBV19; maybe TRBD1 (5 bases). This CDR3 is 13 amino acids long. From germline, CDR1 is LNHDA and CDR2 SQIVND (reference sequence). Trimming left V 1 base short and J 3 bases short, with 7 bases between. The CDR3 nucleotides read TGTGCCAGTAGTATAGGACAGAGCTACGAGCAGTACTTC. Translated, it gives CASSIGQSYEQYF.

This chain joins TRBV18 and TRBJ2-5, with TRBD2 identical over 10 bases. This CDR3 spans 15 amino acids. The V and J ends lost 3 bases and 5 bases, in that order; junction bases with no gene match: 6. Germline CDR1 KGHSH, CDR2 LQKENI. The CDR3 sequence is CASSPLAGVWETQYF. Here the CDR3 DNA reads TGTGCCAGCTCACCTCTAGCGGGAGTTTGGGAGACCCAGTACTTC.

The CDR3 DNA is TGTGCCAGCTCACCGGGGACTAGCGGAAAATCCTACGAGCAGTACTTC. Translated, it gives CASSPGTSGKSYEQYF. The rearrangement joins TRBV18 to TRBJ2-7, with 11 bases aligning to TRBD2. V was pared by 3 bases and J by 1 base, with 5 bases of the junction left unmatched. This CDR3 has 16 amino acids. The germline gives CDR1 KGHSH, CDR2 LQKENI.

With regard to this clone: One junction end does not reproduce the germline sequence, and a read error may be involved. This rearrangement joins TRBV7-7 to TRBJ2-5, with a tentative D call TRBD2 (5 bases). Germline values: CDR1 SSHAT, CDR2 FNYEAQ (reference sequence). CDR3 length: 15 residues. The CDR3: CASSLAASVAETQYF. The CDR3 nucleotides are TGTGCTAGCAGCTTAGCTGCCAGCGTAGCGGAGACCCAGTACTTC.

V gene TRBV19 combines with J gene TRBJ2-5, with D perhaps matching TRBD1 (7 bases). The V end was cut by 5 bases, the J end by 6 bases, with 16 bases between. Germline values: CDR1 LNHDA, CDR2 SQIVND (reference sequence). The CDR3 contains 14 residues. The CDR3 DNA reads TGTGCCAGTAGTCAGGGGGGACTCCTGAAGACCCAGTACTTC. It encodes CASSQGGLLKTQYF.

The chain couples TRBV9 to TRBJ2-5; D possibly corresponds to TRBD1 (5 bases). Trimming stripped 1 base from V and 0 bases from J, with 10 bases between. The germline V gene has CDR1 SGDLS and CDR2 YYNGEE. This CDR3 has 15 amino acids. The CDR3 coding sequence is TGTGCCAGCAGCGTATTGGGGCAAAACCAAGAGACCCAGTACTTC. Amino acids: CASSVLGQNQETQYF.

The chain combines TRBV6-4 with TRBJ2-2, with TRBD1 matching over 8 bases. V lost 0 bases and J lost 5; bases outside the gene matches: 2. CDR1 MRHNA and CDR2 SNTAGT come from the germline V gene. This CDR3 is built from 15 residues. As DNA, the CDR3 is TGTGCCAGCAGTGACTCGACAGGGGATACCGGGGAGCTGTTTTTT. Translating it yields CASSDSTGDTGELFF.

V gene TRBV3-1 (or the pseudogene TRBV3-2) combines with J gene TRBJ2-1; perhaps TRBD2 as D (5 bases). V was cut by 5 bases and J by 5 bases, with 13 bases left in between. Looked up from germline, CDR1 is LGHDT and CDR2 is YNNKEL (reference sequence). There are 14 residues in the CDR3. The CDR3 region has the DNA TGTGCCAGCAGCGACATGGGGAGAGACAATGAGCAGTTCTTC. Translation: CASSDMGRDNEQFF.

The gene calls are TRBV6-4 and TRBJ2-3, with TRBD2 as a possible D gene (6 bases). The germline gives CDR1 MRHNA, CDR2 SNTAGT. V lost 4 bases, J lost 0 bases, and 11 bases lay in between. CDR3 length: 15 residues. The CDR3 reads CASSVSSGSTDTQYF. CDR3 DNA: TGTGCCAGCAGTGTGTCCAGCGGGAGCACAGATACGCAGTATTTT.

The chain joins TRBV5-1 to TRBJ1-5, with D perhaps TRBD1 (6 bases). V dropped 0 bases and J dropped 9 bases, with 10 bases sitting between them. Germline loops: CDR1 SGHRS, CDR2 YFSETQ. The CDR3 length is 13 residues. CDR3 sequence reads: CASSLVVGGPQHF. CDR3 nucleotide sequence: TGCGCCAGCAGCTTGGTGGTAGGGGGGCCCCAGCATTTT.